This TCR beta chain was sequenced in a study of blood T cell repertoires in COVID-19. Study overall: The study drew acute and convalescent COVID-19 samples from the United States, Italy and Spain. From T cells, B-cell-depleted T cells, or PBMCs came the material, which was cDNA or gDNA.

Trimming took off 3 bases at V and 4 bases at J, with 8 bases between the two ends. The germline gives CDR1 LGHDT, CDR2 YNNKEL (reference sequence). This CDR3 is built from 13 residues. Authors' analysis steps: Amplified reference gene primers provided the basis for estimating nucleated cell counts. This table comes from immunoSEQ multiplex PCR, and its TCRdb copy is limited to in-frame clones, with some not included. V, J and clone size are taken as reported in that table, and D and trimming were inferred from the DNA itself. This sample has approximately 100,000 clones, with approximately 91% found just once.

The V gene is TRBV3-1 (or the pseudogene TRBV3-2), the J gene TRBJ2-3; D is ambiguous. Sample: peripheral blood. The receptor's source is a human donor in a cohort sampled during active COVID-19. CDR3 in amino acids: CASSQRHSDTQYF. CDR3 DNA sequence: TGTGCCAGCAGCCAGAGACATTCAGATACGCAGTATTTT.